The clone carrying this T cell receptor beta chain showed up just a few times. The CDR3 runs 13 residues. From germline, CDR1 is SQVTM and CDR2 ANQGSEA. J was trimmed by 6 bases and V by 6 bases; bases with no gene match: 9. From the 5' RACE reads, TCRdb called clonotypes with MiXCR, one entry per CDR3 protein. This sample has roughly 40,000 distinct CDR3 sequences, with under 20% found just once. The TCR sequence derives from a female donor with breast cancer. The chain links TRBV29-1 to TRBJ2-7; TRBD1 matches at 9 bases. The sample comprised naive CD4+ T cells sorted from a lymph node. Documented subset: naive CD4+ T cells, CD4+CD45RA+CD25-. In DNA form, the CDR3 reads TGCAGCGTGACCATCGACAGGGGGGTCGAGCAGTACTTC. Its protein is CSVTIDRGVEQYF.